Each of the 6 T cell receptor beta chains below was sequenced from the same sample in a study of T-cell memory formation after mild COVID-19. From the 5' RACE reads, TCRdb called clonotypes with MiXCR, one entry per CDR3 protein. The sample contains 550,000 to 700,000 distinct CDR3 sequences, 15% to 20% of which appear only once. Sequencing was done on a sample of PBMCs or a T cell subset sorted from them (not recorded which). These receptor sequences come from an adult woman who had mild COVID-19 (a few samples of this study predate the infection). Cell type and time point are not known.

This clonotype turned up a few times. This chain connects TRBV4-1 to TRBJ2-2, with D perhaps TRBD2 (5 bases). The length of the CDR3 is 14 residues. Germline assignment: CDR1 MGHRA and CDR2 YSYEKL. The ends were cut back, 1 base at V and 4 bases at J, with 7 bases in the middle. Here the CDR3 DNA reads TGCGCCAGCAGCCAAGCTCTAGCCACCGGGGAGCTGTTTTTT. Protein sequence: CASSQALATGELFF.

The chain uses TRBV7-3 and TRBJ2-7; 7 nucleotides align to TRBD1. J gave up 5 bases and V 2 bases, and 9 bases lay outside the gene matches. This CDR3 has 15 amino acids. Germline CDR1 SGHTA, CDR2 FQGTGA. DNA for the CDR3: TGTGCCAGCAGCTTACTGAGACAGGGTATCGACGAGCAGTACTTC. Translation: CASSLLRQGIDEQYF.

CDR3 coding DNA: TGCGCCAGCAGCATGAGGCCGACAGCGGCGGTGGAATCCTACGAGCAGTACTTC. Translation gives CASSMRPTAAVESYEQYF. This chain connects TRBV5-1 to TRBJ2-7; D tentatively fits TRBD1 or TRBD2 (5 bases each). V shed 4 bases and J shed 1 base, with 24 bases lying between them. The germline CDR1 and CDR2 sequences are SGHRS and YFSETQ. The CDR3 sequence is 18 residues long.

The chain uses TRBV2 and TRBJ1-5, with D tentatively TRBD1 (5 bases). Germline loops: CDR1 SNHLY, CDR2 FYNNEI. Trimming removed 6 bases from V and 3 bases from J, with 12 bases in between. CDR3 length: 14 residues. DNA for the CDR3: TGTGCCAGCAGCGCCAGGGATTTCAATCAGCCCCAGCATTTT. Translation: CASSARDFNQPQHF.

This chain's CDR3 is CASSQVLAGFITDTQYF. CDR3 coding DNA: TGTGCCAGCAGCCAAGTTCTAGCGGGGTTCATTACAGATACGCAGTATTTT. The V and J genes are TRBV14 and TRBJ2-3, with 9 bases aligning to TRBD2. CDR3 length: 17 amino acids. V was clipped by 1 base and J by 3 bases; unmatched bases: 8. Germline V lookup: CDR1 SGHDN, CDR2 FVKESK. Full variable domain (missing parts from reference TRBV14 and TRBJ2-3): EAGVTQFPSHSVIEKGQTVTLRCDPISGHDNLYWYRRVMGKEIKFLLHFVKESKQDESGMPNNRFLAERTGGTYSTLKVQPAELEDSGVYFCASSQVLAGFITDTQYFGPGTRLTVL.

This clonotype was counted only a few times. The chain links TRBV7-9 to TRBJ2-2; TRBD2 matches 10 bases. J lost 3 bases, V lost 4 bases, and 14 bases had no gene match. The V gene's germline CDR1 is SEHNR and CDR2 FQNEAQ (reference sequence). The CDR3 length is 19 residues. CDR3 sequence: CASSSLLGASGGYTGELFF. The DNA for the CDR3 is TGTGCCAGCAGCTCCCTCCTCGGGGCTAGCGGGGGTTACACCGGGGAGCTGTTTTTT.